This T cell receptor (beta chain) appears in the sequencing data of a study of cytomegalovirus exposure and HLA in healthy donors. Data came from immunoSEQ multiplex PCR; TCRdb stores just in-frame clones and leaves some out. The sample includes 170,000 or so clones, approximately 81% seen only once; the top ten take approximately 16%. Germline values: CDR1 MRHNA, CDR2 SNTAGT. The CDR3 has 16 residues. V was pared by 3 bases and J by 5 bases, with 11 bases of the junction left unmatched. V is TRBV6-4 and J is TRBJ2-7, with TRBD1 matching 9 bases. The TCR comes from a man between 18 and 35 years old in good health and CMV-seropositive. Sequenced sample: PBMCs. The CDR3 nucleotides read TGTGCCAGCAGTGAGTTTTCCGGGACAGGGATCCACGAGCAGTACTTC. Translation: CASSEFSGTGIHEQYF.